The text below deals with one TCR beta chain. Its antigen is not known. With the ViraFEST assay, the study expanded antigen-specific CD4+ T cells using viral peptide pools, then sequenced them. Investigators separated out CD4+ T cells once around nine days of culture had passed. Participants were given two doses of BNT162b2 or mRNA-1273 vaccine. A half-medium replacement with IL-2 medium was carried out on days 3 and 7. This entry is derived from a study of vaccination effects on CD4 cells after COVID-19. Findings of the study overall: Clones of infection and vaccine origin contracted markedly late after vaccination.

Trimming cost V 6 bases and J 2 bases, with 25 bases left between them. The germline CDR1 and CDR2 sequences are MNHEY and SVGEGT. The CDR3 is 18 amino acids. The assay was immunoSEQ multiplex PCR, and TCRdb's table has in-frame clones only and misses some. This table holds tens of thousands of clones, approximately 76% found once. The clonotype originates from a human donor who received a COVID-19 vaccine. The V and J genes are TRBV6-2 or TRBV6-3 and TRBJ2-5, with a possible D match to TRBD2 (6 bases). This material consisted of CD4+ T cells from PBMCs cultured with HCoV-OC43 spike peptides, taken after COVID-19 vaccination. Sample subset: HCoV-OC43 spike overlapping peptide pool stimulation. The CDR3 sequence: CASSPDIGGKNTQETQYF. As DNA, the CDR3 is TGTGCCAGCAGCCCTGACATCGGGGGAAAAAACACACAAGAGACCCAGTACTTC.